The entry that follows covers one T cell receptor (beta chain) sequence. Its antigen has not been determined. One base away there is no much larger clone; base qualities are not given. This record belongs to a study of blood T cell repertoires in COVID-19 (TCRdb year 2020). A note on the overall study: The collaborator samples originated in the United States, Italy and Spain and spanned the acute and convalescent phases of COVID-19. The material from the prospective study consisted of cDNA or gDNA derived from T cells, B-cell-depleted T cells, or PBMCs. Subjects who had been exposed to COVID-19, were actively infected with it, or had recovered from it provided the deeply sampled blood TCRbeta repertoires that made up the dataset. The repertoires were made available in a free public database intended to serve as a resource for research on the immune response to SARS-CoV-2. Samples were obtained from the ongoing ImmuneRACE study (first 160 participants) and from over 1,000 subjects provided by 6 global collaborators. The sample metadata nearly always contained a de-identified subject ID, COVID-19 status, age in years and sex. Where HLA class I and class II types were available, the types were taken from metadata supplied by the sample provider, not from assay-based typing.

The immunoSEQ Assay, a bias-controlled multiplex PCR, was used to amplify TCRbeta CDR3 regions from genomic DNA. Under the source paper's analysis protocol: The number of nucleated cells in each sample was estimated by amplification of reference gene primers within the assay. To quantify the absolute abundance of each unique TCRbeta CDR3 rearrangement, sequence reads were collapsed and filtered. For each sample, productive Simpson clonality was calculated as the square root of Simpson's diversity index across productive rearrangements. TCRdb stores this immuneACCESS table with in-frame sequences only. Part of the clones is absent; in the studies checked, under half of the shortfall reflects unresolved V genes, and no reason is known for the rest. That table gives V, J and clone size, and the DNA gave D and trimming. For this sample there are about 220,000 clones; 83% appear just once. More than 4.5% of the sample belongs to the ten largest clones.

The germline V gene encodes CDR1 MGHRA and CDR2 YSYEKL. Inclusive of the bounding cysteine and phenylalanine, the CDR3 is 20 residues long. Solely the CDR3 DNA is kept, with 60 bases framed from the first base. V is reduced by 0 bases and J by 0 bases, leaving a spacing of 21 bases between them. Participants in the prospective study were aged roughly 18 to 100 years, lived in some 24 United States geographic areas, and enrolled through a virtual design. In the prospective study, cohorts were assigned on the basis of participant-reported clinical history obtained from a screening survey and a study questionnaire. Exposed participants were defined as having been in contact with someone with a PCR-confirmed or clinician-diagnosed COVID-19 case within 2 weeks of study entry. In the prospective study, whole blood, serum and a nasopharyngeal or oropharyngeal swab were collected from each participant by mobile phlebotomists. Participants in the prospective study had the option to provide additional blood draws and questionnaires over an approximately 2-month period. Prospective study blood samples were shipped either frozen or at room temperature before DNA extraction.

Broad study findings and their caveats: The quantity of clinical and demographic metadata differed by source and by participant and was supplied without curation.

Sequencing used PBMCs or T cells enriched from blood (not recorded which). The sequence is built from TRBV4-1 and TRBJ1-3; D gene: possibly TRBD1, on 6 matching bases. This clonotype originated in a woman aged 50 to 65 who had been exposed to COVID-19. The sequence in DNA is TGCGCCAGCAGCCAAGAGGACGACAGGCTCCTACAACTCTCTGGAAACACCATATATTTT. This codes for CASSQEDDRLLQLSGNTIYF.